This TCR beta chain was recovered during a study of T-cell memory formation after mild COVID-19. One entry per CDR3 protein results from TCRdb running MiXCR on the 5' RACE reads. The sample has 160,000 or so distinct CDR3 sequences, about 28% seen once; the top ten hold about 12%. This CDR3 comprises 19 residues. Germline V gene lookup returns CDR1 SGDLS and CDR2 YYNGEE. V gave up 0 bases and J gave up 1 base; unmatched junction bases: 7. This TCR derives from an adult woman who had mild COVID-19 (a few samples of this study predate the infection). Cell type and time point are not known. The J gene is TRBJ2-1, the V gene TRBV9, with TRBD2 matching over 13 bases. The specimen was PBMCs or a T cell subset sorted from them (not recorded which). DNA for the CDR3: TGTGCCAGCAGCGTAGCCCCGACACTAGCGGGGGGGTCCTACAATGAGCAGTTCTTC. Amino acid sequence: CASSVAPTLAGGSYNEQFF.